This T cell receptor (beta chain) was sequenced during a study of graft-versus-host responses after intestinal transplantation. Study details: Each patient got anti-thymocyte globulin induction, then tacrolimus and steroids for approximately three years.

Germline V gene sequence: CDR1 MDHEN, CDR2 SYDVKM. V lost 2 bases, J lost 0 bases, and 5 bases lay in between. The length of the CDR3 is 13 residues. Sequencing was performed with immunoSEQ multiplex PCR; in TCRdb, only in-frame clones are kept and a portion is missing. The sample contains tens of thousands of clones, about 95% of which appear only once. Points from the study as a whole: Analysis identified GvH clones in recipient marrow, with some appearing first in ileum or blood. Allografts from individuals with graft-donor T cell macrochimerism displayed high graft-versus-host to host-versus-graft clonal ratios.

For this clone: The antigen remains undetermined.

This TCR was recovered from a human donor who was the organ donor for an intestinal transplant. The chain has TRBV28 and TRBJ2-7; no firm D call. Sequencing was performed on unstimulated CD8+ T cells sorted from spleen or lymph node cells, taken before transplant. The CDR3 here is CASSLADSYEQYF. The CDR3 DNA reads TGTGCCAGCAGTTTAGCGGACTCCTACGAGCAGTACTTC.